One and the same sample provided the 22 T cell receptor beta chains below, sequenced in a study of blood T cell repertoires in COVID-19. Sequencing was performed with immunoSEQ multiplex PCR; in TCRdb, only in-frame clones are kept and a portion is missing. The repertoire has 140,000 or so clones, approximately 91% of them found once; the top ten carry approximately 2%. The specimen was peripheral blood. These receptors originate from a man in his sixties or seventies with acute or convalescent COVID-19.

The chain links TRBV15 to TRBJ1-2; 10 nucleotides align to TRBD1. V lost 1 base, J lost 14 bases, and 4 bases stayed unmatched. The CDR3 is made up of 12 amino acids. Germline CDR1 and CDR2: LNHNV and YYDKDF (reference sequence). DNA of the CDR3: TGTGCCACCAGCAGAGGACAGGGGGCGCATACCTTC. Translated: CATSRGQGAHTF.

V and J are TRBV9 and TRBJ2-1, with TRBD2 identical over 13 bases. V lost 3 bases to trimming and J lost 4 bases; unmatched junction nucleotides: 7. The CDR3 is made up of 17 amino acids. Germline lookup yields CDR1 SGDLS and CDR2 YYNGEE. CDR3 region: CASSERGTSGKYNEQFF. The CDR3 DNA is TGTGCCAGCAGCGAGCGAGGGACTAGCGGGAAATACAATGAGCAGTTCTTC.

The J gene is TRBJ1-1, the V gene TRBV18; unclear D gene. This CDR3 spans 14 amino acids. Trimming took 8 bases from V and 1 from J, leaving 14 bases between them. CDR1 KGHSH and CDR2 LQKENI come from the germline V gene. This CDR3 is CASAPQRGNTEAFF. CDR3 nucleotide sequence: TGTGCCAGCGCCCCCCAGCGGGGGAACACTGAAGCTTTCTTT.

This clone was picked up a small number of times. This chain links TRBV9 with TRBJ1-3; D not resolved. V was trimmed by 3 bases and J by 0 bases, leaving 10 bases between them. This CDR3 region has 15 residues. From germline, CDR1 is SGDLS and CDR2 YYNGEE. CDR3 loop: CASSGTWSSGNTIYF. Written as DNA, the CDR3 is TGTGCCAGCAGCGGGACTTGGAGCTCTGGAAACACCATATATTTT. The whole variable domain, filled in from reference TRBV9 and TRBJ1-3, reads DSGVTQTPKHLITATGQRVTLRCSPRSGDLSVYWYQQSLDQGLQFLIQYYNGEERAKGNILERFSAQQFPDLHSELNLSSLELGDSALYFCASSGTWSSGNTIYFGEGSWLTVV.

V usage is TRBV2 and J usage is TRBJ1-2; weak D call: TRBD1 (5 bases). V was shortened by 0 bases and J by 0 bases, with 11 bases between the two germline ends. The germline V gene has CDR1 SNHLY and CDR2 FYNNEI. This CDR3 region has 16 residues. CDR3 sequence (DNA): TGTGCCAGCAGTGAAGCCGTGGCAGGGACTAACTATGGCTACACCTTC. This encodes CASSEAVAGTNYGYTF.

The genes are TRBV6-5 and TRBJ1-5, with D perhaps TRBD1 (6 bases). Germline loops: CDR1 MNHEY, CDR2 SVGAGI. The CDR3 extends over 14 amino acids. Trimming took off 2 bases at V and 4 bases at J, with 9 bases between the two ends. CDR3 sequence: CASSYRDNNQPQHF. The CDR3 DNA is TGTGCCAGCAGTTACCGGGACAATAATCAGCCCCAGCATTTT.

The rearrangement links TRBV5-1 to TRBJ2-3, with 7 bases matching TRBD1. This CDR3 comprises 14 residues. Germline CDR1 and CDR2: SGHRS and YFSETQ. With V trimmed by 4 bases and J by 2 bases, 4 bases remained unmatched. DNA for the CDR3: TGCGCCAGCAGCCCGGGACAGAACACAGATACGCAGTATTTT. Its translation is CASSPGQNTDTQYF.

This rearrangement joins TRBV28 to TRBJ1-1; 9 nucleotides align to TRBD1. The CDR3 length is 14 residues. Trimming at V came to 5 bases and at J to 5 bases, leaving 6 bases not matched to a gene. The germline gives CDR1 MDHEN, CDR2 SYDVKM. The CDR3 reads CASSRTGARTEAFF. The CDR3 DNA follows: TGTGCCAGCAGTAGGACAGGGGCTCGGACTGAAGCTTTCTTT. The full variable domain, completed using reference TRBV28 and TRBJ1-1, is DVKVTQSSRYLVKRTGEKVFLECVQDMDHENMFWYRQDPGLGLRLIYFSYDVKMKEKGDIPEGYSVSREKKERFSLILESASTNQTSMYLCASSRTGARTEAFFGQGTRLTVV.

CDR3 sequence (DNA): TGTGCCAGCAGCTATCCCACAGGGGAAGAGACCCAGTACTTC. Amino acid sequence: CASSYPTGEETQYF. The chain has TRBV7-9 and TRBJ2-5; the match to TRBD1 covers 7 bases. Germline CDR1 SEHNR, CDR2 FQNEAQ (reference sequence). Losses at the gene ends were 4 bases for V and 3 bases for J; bases not matched to a gene: 5. The CDR3 extends over 14 amino acids.

The chain carries TRBV7-9 and TRBJ2-1; tentative D call: TRBD2 (5 bases). The CDR3 covers 12 residues. V was clipped by 1 base and J by 7 bases, with 5 bases between them. Germline CDR1 reads SEHNR; CDR2 reads FQNEAQ (reference sequence). The CDR3 region has the DNA TGTGCCAGCAGCTTAGAGCGGAATGAGCAGTTCTTC. The encoded protein is CASSLERNEQFF.

The gene calls are TRBV5-1 and TRBJ1-6; TRBD1 might be the D (6 bases). Germline values: CDR1 SGHRS, CDR2 YFSETQ. The CDR3 runs to 15 residues. Deletions cut 2 bases from V and 2 bases from J, with 8 bases between. CDR3 sequence: CASSFTGPYNSPLHF. As DNA, the CDR3 is TGCGCCAGCAGCTTCACAGGGCCCTATAATTCACCCCTCCACTTT.

The chain joins TRBV6-2 or TRBV6-3 to TRBJ1-1; D gene unclear. Germline assignment: CDR1 MNHEY and CDR2 SVGEGT. V lost 2 bases and J lost 1, with 11 bases in between. The CDR3 loop spans 15 amino acids. As DNA, the CDR3 is TGTGCCAGCAGTTACCACGGGTCCTGGAACACTGAAGCTTTCTTT. Its protein product is CASSYHGSWNTEAFF.

This clone was observed a few times. The chain carries TRBV10-3 and TRBJ1-2, with D possibly being TRBD1 (5 bases). This CDR3 has 14 amino acids. The germline V and J ends were trimmed by 3 bases and 6 bases, with 14 bases remaining between them. Germline V CDR1 and CDR2: ENHRY, SYGVKD. The CDR3 protein is CAISDGGVMNGYTF. The CDR3 bases are TGTGCCATCAGTGACGGGGGTGTAATGAATGGCTACACCTTC.

J is TRBJ2-1 and V is TRBV19; tentatively, D is TRBD2 (6 bases). The CDR3 has 16 amino acids. Germline V CDR1 and CDR2: LNHDA, SQIVND (reference sequence). The V end was cut by 3 bases, the J end by 4 bases, with 16 bases between. The CDR3 loop is CASSIGGTWGYNEQFF. The CDR3 coding sequence is TGTGCCAGTAGTATCGGCGGGACCTGGGGGTACAATGAGCAGTTCTTC.

The chain is built from TRBV27 and TRBJ2-7, with 8 bases identical to TRBD2. The germline gives CDR1 MNHEY, CDR2 SMNVEV (reference sequence). This CDR3 has 17 amino acids. V lost 6 bases and J lost 3; bases outside the gene matches: 16. CDR3 sequence reads: CASSPGQGKRERYEQYF. Written as DNA, the CDR3 is TGTGCCAGCAGCCCGGGGCAGGGGAAGCGGGAGCGCTACGAGCAGTACTTC.

This chain joins TRBV18 and TRBJ2-5; 7 bases are shared with TRBD1. The CDR3 is 18 amino acids. Trimming cost V 2 bases and J 5 bases; bases outside gene matches: 17. Germline CDR1 is KGHSH and CDR2 is LQKENI. CDR3 in DNA: TGTGCCAGCTCACCAAGAACAGGGGTCTCCGGCTTAAGGGAGACCCAGTACTTC. The encoded protein is CASSPRTGVSGLRETQYF.

The chain recombines TRBV12-3 or TRBV12-4 with TRBJ2-7, with D possibly TRBD2 on 6 matching bases. V lost 6 bases and J 6 bases, leaving 15 bases between the germline ends. This CDR3 spans 13 amino acids. The CDR3 loop is CASRGAGSSEQYF. The CDR3 bases are TGTGCCAGCAGAGGGGCGGGATCGTCCGAGCAGTACTTC.

This chain uses TRBV2 with TRBJ1-5; D is perhaps TRBD1 (6 bases). The CDR3 extends over 13 amino acids. The V end lost 7 bases, the J end lost 5 bases, and 12 bases lay between the germline ends. Germline lookup yields CDR1 SNHLY and CDR2 FYNNEI. CDR3 residues: CASTTGTYQPQHF. CDR3 nucleotides: TGTGCCAGCACTACAGGGACATATCAGCCCCAGCATTTT.

This clone has just a few counts. The chain employs TRBV12-3 or TRBV12-4 and TRBJ2-5, with 7 nucleotides matching TRBD2. Losses at the gene ends were 6 bases for V and 3 bases for J; bases not matched to a gene: 4. The CDR3 consists of 13 residues. In DNA, the CDR3 is TGTGCCAGCAGGACCGGGACTAAAGAGACCCAGTACTTC. It translates to CASRTGTKETQYF.

The V and J genes are TRBV18 and TRBJ2-5, with 8 bases lining up with TRBD1. The CDR3 totals 14 residues. The V and J ends lost 3 bases and 4 bases, in that order; junction bases with no gene match: 4. Germline-derived CDR1 and CDR2 are KGHSH and LQKENI. The CDR3 region has the DNA TGTGCCAGCTCACCGCGGACAGGGTTAGAGACCCAGTACTTC. It specifies CASSPRTGLETQYF.

In nucleotides, the CDR3 is TGTGCCAGCAAAGGACAGGGCCCAGATACGCAGTATTTT. Translating gives CASKGQGPDTQYF. The rearrangement links TRBV6-6 to TRBJ2-3, with 8 bases that match TRBD1. The CDR3 has 13 residues. V gave up 7 bases and J gave up 4 bases; unmatched junction bases: 4. Germline loops: CDR1 MNHNY, CDR2 SVGAGI (reference sequence).

V is TRBV4-1 and J is TRBJ2-1, with D uncertain. Germline V gene sequence: CDR1 MGHRA, CDR2 YSYEKL. V was trimmed by 1 base and J by 7 bases, leaving 11 bases between them. CDR3 length equals 14 residues. In DNA form, the CDR3 reads TGCGCCAGCAGCCAAGTTTTCGGTGCAAATGAGCAGTTCTTC. Amino acids: CASSQVFGANEQFF.